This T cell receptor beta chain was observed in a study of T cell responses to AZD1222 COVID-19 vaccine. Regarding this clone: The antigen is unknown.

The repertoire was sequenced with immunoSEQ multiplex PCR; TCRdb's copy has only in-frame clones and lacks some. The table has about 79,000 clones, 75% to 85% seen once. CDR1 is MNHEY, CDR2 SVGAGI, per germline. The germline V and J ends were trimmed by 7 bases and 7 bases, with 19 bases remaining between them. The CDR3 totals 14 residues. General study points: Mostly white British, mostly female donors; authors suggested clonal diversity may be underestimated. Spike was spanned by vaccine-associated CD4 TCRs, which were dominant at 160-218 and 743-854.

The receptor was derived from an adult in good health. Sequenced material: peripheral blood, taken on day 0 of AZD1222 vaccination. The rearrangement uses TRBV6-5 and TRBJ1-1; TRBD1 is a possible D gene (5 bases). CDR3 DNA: TGTGCCAGCACCGAATCCTGGGGCGGGAGTGAAGCTTTCTTT. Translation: CASTESWGGSEAFF.